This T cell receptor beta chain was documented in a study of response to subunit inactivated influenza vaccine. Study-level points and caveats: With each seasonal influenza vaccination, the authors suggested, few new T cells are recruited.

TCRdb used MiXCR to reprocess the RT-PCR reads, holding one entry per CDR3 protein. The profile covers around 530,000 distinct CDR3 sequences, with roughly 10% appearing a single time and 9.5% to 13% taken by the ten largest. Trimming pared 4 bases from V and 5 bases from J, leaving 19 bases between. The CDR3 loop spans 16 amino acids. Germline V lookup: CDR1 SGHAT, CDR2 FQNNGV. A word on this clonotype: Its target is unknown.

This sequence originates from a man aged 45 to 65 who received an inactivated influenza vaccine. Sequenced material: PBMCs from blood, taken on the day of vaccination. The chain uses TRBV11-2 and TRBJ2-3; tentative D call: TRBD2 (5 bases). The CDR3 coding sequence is TGTGCCAGCAGCTCGATGTCCCGGCTAGCCAGAGATACGCAGTATTTT. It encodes CASSSMSRLARDTQYF. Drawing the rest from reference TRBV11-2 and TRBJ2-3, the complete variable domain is EAGVAQSPRYKIIEKRQSVAFWCNPISGHATLYWYQQILGQGPKLLIQFQNNGVVDDSQLPKDRFSAERLKGVDSTLKIQPAKLEDSAVYLCASSSMSRLARDTQYFGPGTRLTVL.